This TCR beta chain was found in a study of OX40 agonist ivuxolimab in advanced cancers. Looking at the study overall: Treatment of patients was with ivuxolimab, an agonistic anti-OX40 (CD134) antibody. Therapy given before enrollment (anti-PD-1, anti-PD-L1 or anti-CTLA-4) was allowed, and 40% to 50% had some. Findings and limits, study-wide: Among T cells, CD8+ cells averaged more expanded clones than CD4+ cells. Low levels of normalized T-cell clonal expansion also appeared in some nonresponders.

Notes on this clone: The antigen is not known.

TCRdb's copy holds only in-frame clones and misses some; the assay was immunoSEQ multiplex PCR. This table has more than 95,000 clones, 85% to 95% appearing once. The CDR3 totals 13 residues. In germline, CDR1 is SGHTA, CDR2 FQGTGA. The ends lost 5 bases at V and 4 bases at J; junction bases unmatched: 3. The chain joins TRBV7-3 to TRBJ1-1; 8 bases fit TRBD1. The origin of this receptor is an adult with an advanced solid tumor such as melanoma, head and neck, liver or kidney cancer. The material sequenced was CD4+ or CD8+ T cells sorted from blood, taken in a trial of the OX40 agonist ivuxolimab. CDR3 loop: CASSQTGGTEAFF. As DNA, the CDR3 is TGTGCCAGCAGCCAAACAGGGGGCACTGAAGCTTTCTTT.